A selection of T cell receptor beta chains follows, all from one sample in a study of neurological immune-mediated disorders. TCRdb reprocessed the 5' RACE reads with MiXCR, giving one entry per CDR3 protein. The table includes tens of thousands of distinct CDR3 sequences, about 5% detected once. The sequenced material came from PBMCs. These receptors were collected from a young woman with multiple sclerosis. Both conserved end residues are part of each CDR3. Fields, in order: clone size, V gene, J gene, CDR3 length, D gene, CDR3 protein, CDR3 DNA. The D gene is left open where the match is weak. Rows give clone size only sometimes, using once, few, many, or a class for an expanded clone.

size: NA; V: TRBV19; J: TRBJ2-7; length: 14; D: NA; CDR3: CASSMGGSSYEQYF; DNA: TGTGCCAGTAGTATGGGGGGCTCCTCCTACGAGCAGTACTTC
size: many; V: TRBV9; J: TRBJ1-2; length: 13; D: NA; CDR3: CASLGQSNYGYTF; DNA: TGTGCCAGCCTAGGACAGTCTAACTATGGCTACACCTTC
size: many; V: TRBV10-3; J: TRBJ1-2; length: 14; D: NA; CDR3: CAIRGAGADYGYTF; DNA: TGTGCCATCCGCGGGGCAGGTGCCGACTATGGCTACACCTTC
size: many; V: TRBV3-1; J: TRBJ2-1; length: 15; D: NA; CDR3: CASSRRGPIYNEQFF; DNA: TGTGCCAGCAGCCGCCGGGGACCTATCTACAATGAGCAGTTCTTC
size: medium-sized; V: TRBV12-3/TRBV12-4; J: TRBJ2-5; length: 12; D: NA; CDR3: CASSSLGGTQYF; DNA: TGTGCCAGCAGTTCGCTGGGAGGGACCCAGTACTTC
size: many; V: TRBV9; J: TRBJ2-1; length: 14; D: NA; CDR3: CASNPSRLGNEQFF; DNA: TGTGCCAGTAACCCCAGCAGGTTAGGGAATGAGCAGTTCTTC
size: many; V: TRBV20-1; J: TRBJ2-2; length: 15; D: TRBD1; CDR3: CSALNWTGNTGELFF; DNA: TGCAGTGCCCTAAACTGGACAGGGAACACCGGGGAGCTGTTTTTT
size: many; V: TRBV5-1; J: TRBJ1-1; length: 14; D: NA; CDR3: CASSLGPSSTEAFF; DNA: TGCGCCAGCAGCTTGGGACCGTCCTCCACTGAAGCTTTCTTT
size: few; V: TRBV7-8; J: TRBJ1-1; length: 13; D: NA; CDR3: CASSLDRARGAFF; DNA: TGTGCCAGCAGCTTAGACAGGGCCCGGGGGGCTTTCTTT
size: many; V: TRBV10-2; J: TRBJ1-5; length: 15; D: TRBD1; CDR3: CASSESTGVNQPQHF; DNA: TGCGCCAGCAGTGAGTCGACAGGGGTCAATCAGCCCCAGCATTTT
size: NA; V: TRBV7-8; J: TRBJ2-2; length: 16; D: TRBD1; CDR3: CASSRPKDRGPGELFF; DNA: TGTGCCAGCAGCCGACCCAAGGACAGGGGGCCCGGGGAGCTGTTTTTT
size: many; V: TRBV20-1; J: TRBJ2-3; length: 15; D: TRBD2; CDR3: CSARKAGGSTDTQYF; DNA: TGCAGTGCCAGGAAAGCGGGAGGGAGCACAGATACGCAGTATTTT
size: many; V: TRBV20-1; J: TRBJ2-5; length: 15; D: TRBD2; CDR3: CSATPRVAGRETQYF; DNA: TGCAGTGCCACACCCAGGGTAGCGGGACGGGAGACCCAGTACTTC
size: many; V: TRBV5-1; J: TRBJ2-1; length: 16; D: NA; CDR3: CASSGPGTGSYNEQFF; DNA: TGCGCCAGCAGCGGCCCCGGGACGGGCTCCTACAATGAGCAGTTCTTC
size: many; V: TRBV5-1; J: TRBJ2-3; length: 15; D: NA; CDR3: CASSPPGTRTDTQYF; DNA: TGCGCCAGCAGCCCGCCGGGAACTCGCACAGATACGCAGTATTTT
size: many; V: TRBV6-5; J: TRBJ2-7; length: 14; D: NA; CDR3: CASSYSAVNYEQYF; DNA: TGTGCCAGCAGTTACTCAGCGGTAAACTACGAGCAGTACTTC
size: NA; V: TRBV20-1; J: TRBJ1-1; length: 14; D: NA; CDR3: CSARDPSRATEAFF; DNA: TGCAGTGCTAGAGATCCATCCCGGGCCACTGAAGCTTTCTTT
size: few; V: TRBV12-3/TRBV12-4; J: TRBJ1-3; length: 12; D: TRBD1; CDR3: CASSRDSGFIYF; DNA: TGTGCCAGCAGTCGGGACAGTGGATTCATATATTTT
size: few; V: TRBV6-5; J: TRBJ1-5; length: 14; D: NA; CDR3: CASSYSESAKTQNF; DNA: TGTGCCAGCAGTTACTCAGAAAGTGCCAAGACCCAGAATTTT
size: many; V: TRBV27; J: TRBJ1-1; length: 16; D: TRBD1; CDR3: CASSFSRGPMNTEAFF; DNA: TGTGCCAGCAGTTTCAGCAGGGGGCCAATGAACACTGAAGCTTTCTTT
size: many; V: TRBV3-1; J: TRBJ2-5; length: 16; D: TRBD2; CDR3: CASSLRTSGGAETQYF; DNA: TGTGCCAGCAGCCTTCGGACTAGCGGGGGGGCAGAGACCCAGTACTTC
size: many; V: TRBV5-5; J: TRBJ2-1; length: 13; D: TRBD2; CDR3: CASSRLAGGPGFF; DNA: TGTGCCAGCAGTAGGCTAGCGGGGGGGCCAGGGTTCTTC
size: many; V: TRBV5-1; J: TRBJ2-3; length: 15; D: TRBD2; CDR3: CASSLGPGGTDTQYF; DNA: TGCGCCAGCAGCTTGGGGCCGGGGGGTACAGATACGCAGTATTTT
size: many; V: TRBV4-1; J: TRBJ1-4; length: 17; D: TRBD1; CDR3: CASSHIWTGATNEKLFF; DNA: TGCGCCAGCAGCCATATTTGGACAGGGGCAACTAATGAAAAACTGTTTTTT
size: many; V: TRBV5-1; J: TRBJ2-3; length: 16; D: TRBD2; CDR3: CASSPADSGRTDTQYF; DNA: TGCGCCAGCAGCCCGGCCGACAGCGGGAGGACAGATACGCAGTATTTT
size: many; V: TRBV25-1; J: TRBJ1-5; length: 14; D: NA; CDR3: CASSDAGSNQPQHF; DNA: TGTGCCAGCAGTGACGCGGGTAGCAATCAGCCCCAGCATTTT
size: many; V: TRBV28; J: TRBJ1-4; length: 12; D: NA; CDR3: CASSSMGEKLFF; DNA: TGTGCCAGCAGTTCGATGGGGGAGAAACTGTTTTTT
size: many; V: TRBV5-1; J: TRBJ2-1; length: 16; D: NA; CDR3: CASSLARADNNNEQFF; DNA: TGCGCCAGCAGCTTGGCCAGGGCTGATAATAACAATGAGCAGTTCTTC
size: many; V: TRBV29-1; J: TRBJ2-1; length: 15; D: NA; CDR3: CSVDDSLSSYNEQFF; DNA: TGCAGCGTTGACGACAGTTTAAGCTCCTACAATGAGCAGTTCTTC
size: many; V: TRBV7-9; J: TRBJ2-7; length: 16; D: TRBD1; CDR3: CASSFPLTGAAYEQYF; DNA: TGTGCCAGCAGCTTCCCTCTGACAGGGGCGGCCTACGAGCAGTACTTC
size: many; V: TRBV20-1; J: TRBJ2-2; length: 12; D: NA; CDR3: CSADRGSGELFF; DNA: TGCAGTGCTGACCGGGGCTCCGGGGAGCTGTTTTTT
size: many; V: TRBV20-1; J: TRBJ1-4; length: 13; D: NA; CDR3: CSARNGMSEKLFF; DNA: TGCAGTGCTAGAAACGGCATGAGTGAAAAACTGTTTTTT
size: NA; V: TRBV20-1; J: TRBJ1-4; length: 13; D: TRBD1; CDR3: CSDRGTETEKLFF; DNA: TGCAGTGATCGGGGGACAGAAACTGAAAAACTGTTTTTT
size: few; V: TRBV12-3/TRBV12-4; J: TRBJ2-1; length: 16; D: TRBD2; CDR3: CASSFRTSGRNNEQFF; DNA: TGTGCCAGCAGTTTCCGGACTAGCGGGAGGAATAATGAGCAGTTCTTC
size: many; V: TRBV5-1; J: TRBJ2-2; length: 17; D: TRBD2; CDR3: CASSLGVSGRFTGELFF; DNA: TGCGCCAGCAGCTTGGGAGTTAGCGGGAGGTTCACCGGGGAGCTGTTTTTT
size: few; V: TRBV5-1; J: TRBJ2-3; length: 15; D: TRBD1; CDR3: CASSLQGKGTDTQYF; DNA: TGCGCCAGCAGCTTACAGGGGAAAGGCACAGATACGCAGTATTTT
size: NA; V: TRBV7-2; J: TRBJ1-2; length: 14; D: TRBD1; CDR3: CASSLKQGAGGYTF; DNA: TGTGCCAGCAGCTTGAAACAGGGGGCAGGTGGCTACACCTTC
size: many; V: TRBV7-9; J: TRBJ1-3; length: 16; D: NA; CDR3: CASSLEMRTEAYTIYF; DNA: TGTGCCAGCAGCTTAGAAATGCGTACCGAGGCCTACACCATATATTTT
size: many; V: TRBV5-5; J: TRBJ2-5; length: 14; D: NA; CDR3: CASSLWGGRETQYF; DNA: TGTGCCAGCAGCTTATGGGGGGGCAGGGAGACCCAGTACTTC
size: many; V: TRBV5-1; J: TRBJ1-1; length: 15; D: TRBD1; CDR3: CASSQGGARDTEAFF; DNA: TGCGCCAGCAGCCAGGGGGGGGCTAGGGACACTGAAGCTTTCTTT
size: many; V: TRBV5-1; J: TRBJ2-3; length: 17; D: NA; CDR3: CASSGTLSAPGTDTQYF; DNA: TGCGCCAGCAGCGGAACCCTTAGCGCACCGGGGACAGATACGCAGTATTTT
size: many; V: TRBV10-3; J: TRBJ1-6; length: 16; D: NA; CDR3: CATLPASSSYNSPLHF; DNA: TGTGCCACCCTACCAGCCTCGAGCTCCTATAATTCACCCCTCCACTTT
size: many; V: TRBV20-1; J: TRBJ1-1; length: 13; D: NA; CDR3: CSAVEVRNTEAFF; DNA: TGCAGTGCCGTTGAAGTCAGGAACACTGAAGCTTTCTTT
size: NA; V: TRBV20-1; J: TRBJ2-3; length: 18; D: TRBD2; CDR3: CSARLLAGFVHPTDTQYF; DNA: TGCAGTGCTAGATTGTTAGCGGGATTCGTTCACCCCACAGATACGCAGTATTTT
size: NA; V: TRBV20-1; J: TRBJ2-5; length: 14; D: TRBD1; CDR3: CSARVAGGTETQYF; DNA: TGCAGTGCTAGAGTTGCAGGGGGCACAGAGACCCAGTACTTC
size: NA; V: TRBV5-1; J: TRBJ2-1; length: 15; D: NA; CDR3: CASSLREGQINEQFF; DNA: TGCGCCAGCAGCCTTCGGGAGGGACAGATCAATGAGCAGTTCTTC
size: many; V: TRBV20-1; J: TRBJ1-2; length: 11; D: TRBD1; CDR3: CGGTGVGGYTF; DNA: TGCGGCGGGACAGGGGTAGGAGGCTACACCTTC
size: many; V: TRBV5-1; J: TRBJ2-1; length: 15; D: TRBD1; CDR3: CASRATGTGTSEQFF; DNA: TGCGCCAGCAGGGCTACCGGGACAGGGACGAGTGAGCAGTTCTTC
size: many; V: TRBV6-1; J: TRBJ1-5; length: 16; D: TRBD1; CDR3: CASSGYRGSGNQPQHF; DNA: TGTGCCAGCAGTGGGTACAGGGGCTCTGGAAATCAGCCCCAGCATTTT
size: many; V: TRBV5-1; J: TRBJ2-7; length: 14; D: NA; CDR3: CASKLEGHSYEQYF; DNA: TGCGCCAGCAAGCTGGAGGGCCATTCCTACGAGCAGTACTTC
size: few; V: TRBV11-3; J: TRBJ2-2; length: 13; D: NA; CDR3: CASSSQNTGELFF; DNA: TGTGCCAGCAGCTCGCAGAACACCGGGGAGCTGTTTTTT
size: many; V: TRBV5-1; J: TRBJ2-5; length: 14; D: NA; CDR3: CASSPEGRGETQYF; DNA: TGCGCCAGCAGCCCGGAAGGACGAGGAGAGACCCAGTACTTC
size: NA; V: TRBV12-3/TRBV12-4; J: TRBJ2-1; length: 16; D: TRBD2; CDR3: CASSHIAGGPYNEQFF; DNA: TGTGCCAGCAGTCATATAGCGGGGGGACCCTACAATGAGCAGTTCTTC